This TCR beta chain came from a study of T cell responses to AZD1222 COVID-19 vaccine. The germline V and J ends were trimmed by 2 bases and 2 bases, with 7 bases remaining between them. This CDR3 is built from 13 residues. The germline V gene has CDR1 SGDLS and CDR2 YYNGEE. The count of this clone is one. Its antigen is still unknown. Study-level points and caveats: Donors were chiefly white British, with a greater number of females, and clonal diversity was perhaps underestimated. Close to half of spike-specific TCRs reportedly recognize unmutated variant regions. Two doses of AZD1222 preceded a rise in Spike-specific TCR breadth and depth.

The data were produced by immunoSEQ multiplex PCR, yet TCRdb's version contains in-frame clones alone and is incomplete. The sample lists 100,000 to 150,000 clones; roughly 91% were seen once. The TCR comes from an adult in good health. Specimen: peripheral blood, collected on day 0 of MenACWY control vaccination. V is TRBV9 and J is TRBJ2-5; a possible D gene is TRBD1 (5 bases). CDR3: CASSVPGQETQYF. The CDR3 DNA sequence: TGTGCCAGCAGCGTGCCAGGGCAAGAGACCCAGTACTTC.